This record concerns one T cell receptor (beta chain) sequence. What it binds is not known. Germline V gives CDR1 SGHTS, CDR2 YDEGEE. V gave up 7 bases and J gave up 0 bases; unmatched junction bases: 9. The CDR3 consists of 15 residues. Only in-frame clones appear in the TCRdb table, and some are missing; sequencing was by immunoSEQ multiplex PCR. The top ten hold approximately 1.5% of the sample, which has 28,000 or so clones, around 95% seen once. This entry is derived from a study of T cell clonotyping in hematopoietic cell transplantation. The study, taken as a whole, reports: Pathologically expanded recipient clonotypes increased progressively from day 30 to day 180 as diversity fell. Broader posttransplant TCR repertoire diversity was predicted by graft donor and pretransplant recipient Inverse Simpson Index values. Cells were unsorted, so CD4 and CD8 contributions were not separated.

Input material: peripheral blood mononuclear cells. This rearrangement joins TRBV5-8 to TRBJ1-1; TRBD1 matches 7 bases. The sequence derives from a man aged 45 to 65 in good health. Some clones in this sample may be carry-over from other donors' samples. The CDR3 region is CASWRGQTLNTEAFF. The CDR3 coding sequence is TGTGCCAGCTGGAGGGGACAGACCTTGAACACTGAAGCTTTCTTT.